A selection of T cell receptor beta chains follows, all from one sample in a study of blood T cell repertoires in COVID-19. TCRdb's copy holds only in-frame clones and misses some; the assay was immunoSEQ multiplex PCR. Among some 250,000 clones listed, just over 90% were seen once. The sample was PBMCs or T cells enriched from blood (not recorded which). The receptors here all came from a woman aged 35 to 49 with acute COVID-19. Both conserved end residues are part of each CDR3. Each record gives: J gene, D gene, V gene, clone size, CDR3 DNA, CDR3 protein. A D gene is named only where the DNA matches it firmly. Clone size is shown for a subset of rows, as once, few, many or a class of expanded clone.

TRBJ1-6 | . | TRBV27 | . | TGTGCCAGCAGTTTATTTAGTGCCGGGGTTGATTCACCCCTCCACTTT | CASSLFSAGVDSPLHF
TRBJ1-5 | TRBD1 | TRBV2 | . | TGTGCCAGCAGTGAATACGGACAGGGAAGCAATCAGCCCCAGCATTTT | CASSEYGQGSNQPQHF
TRBJ2-2 | . | TRBV5-1 | . | TGCGCCAGCAGCCTCGGGATCCTCGAGGGCGGGGAGCTGTTTTTT | CASSLGILEGGELFF
TRBJ2-7 | . | TRBV3-1/TRBV3-2 | . | TGTGCCAGCCGACTATCAGGGGGGATCCACGAGCAGTACTTC | CASRLSGGIHEQYF
TRBJ2-1 | . | TRBV5-4 | . | TGTGCCAGCGGCCCCGAGCGGAGCAATGAGCAGTTCTTC | CASGPERSNEQFF
TRBJ1-6 | . | TRBV27 | . | TGTGCCAGCAGCCTCATAGCCCCCAGCTCCTATAATTCACCCCTCCACTTT | CASSLIAPSSYNSPLHF
TRBJ1-6 | TRBD1 | TRBV3-1/TRBV3-2 | . | TGTGCCAGCAGCCCAGGACAGGGCTGGGGCTCCTATAATTCACCCCTCCACTTT | CASSPGQGWGSYNSPLHF
TRBJ1-6 | TRBD1 | TRBV9 | . | TGTGCCAGCAGCCCGTACCGGGACAGGGGGGACTCACCCCTCCACTTT | CASSPYRDRGDSPLHF
TRBJ1-2 | . | TRBV5-6 | . | TGTGCCAGCAGCTTGGCCAGGGTGGGAGGCTACACCTTC | CASSLARVGGYTF
TRBJ2-3 | TRBD2 | TRBV7-7 | . | TGTGCCAGCAGCTTAGGGCGGGGGGGACGCACAGATACGCAGTATTTT | CASSLGRGGRTDTQYF
TRBJ1-4 | . | TRBV18 | . | TGTGCCAGCTCACCGAGCGCAACTAATGAAAAACTGTTTTTT | CASSPSATNEKLFF
TRBJ1-2 | . | TRBV11-2 | . | TGTGCCAGCAGCTTAGAGGCAGGGAACTATGGCTACACCTTC | CASSLEAGNYGYTF
TRBJ2-3 | . | TRBV3-1/TRBV3-2 | . | TGTGCCAGCAGCCAAGAGACAGAATTAGATACGCAGTATTTT | CASSQETELDTQYF
TRBJ1-4 | TRBD1 | TRBV3-1/TRBV3-2 | . | TGTGCCAGCAGCCAAGATGGGGTCAGGGGGCGAGAAAAACTGTTTTTT | CASSQDGVRGREKLFF
TRBJ1-2 | . | TRBV27 | . | TGTGCCAGCAGTTTCCCGGGGGGCTATGGCTACACCTTC | CASSFPGGYGYTF
TRBJ2-5 | TRBD1 | TRBV28 | once | TGTGCCAGCAGCTTGACAGGGTATAGGGAGACCCAGTACTTC | CASSLTGYRETQYF
TRBJ1-6 | TRBD1 | TRBV19 | . | TGTGCCAGTAGTGCCGGGACAGGGGATAATTCACCCCTCCACTTT | CASSAGTGDNSPLHF
TRBJ2-1 | TRBD2 | TRBV7-8 | . | TGTGCCAGCAGCTTACGGACTAGCGGGATAGGAAAGGATGAGCAGTTCTTC | CASSLRTSGIGKDEQFF
TRBJ1-5 | . | TRBV5-8 | . | TGTGCCAGCAGCCTTCGGGGGGATCAGCCCCAGCATTTT | CASSLRGDQPQHF
TRBJ2-3 | TRBD1 | TRBV28 | . | TGTGCCAGCAGGTCCGGGACAGGGAGGATAGTAAAGAGAGATACGCAGTATTTT | CASRSGTGRIVKRDTQYF
TRBJ1-5 | . | TRBV6-1 | . | TGTGCCAACAGTGAATTCGGGGATGGTAGCAATCAGCCCCAGCATTTT | CANSEFGDGSNQPQHF
TRBJ2-7 | . | TRBV7-9 | . | TGTGCCAGCAGCTTAGGGGAGGCAGTCACCTACGAGCAGTACTTC | CASSLGEAVTYEQYF
TRBJ1-3 | TRBD1 | TRBV27 | . | TGTGCCAGCAGTTCTCAGGGGGCGCGAGGAAACACCATATATTTT | CASSSQGARGNTIYF
TRBJ2-7 | TRBD1 | TRBV27 | . | TGTGCCAGCAGTCGGGACAGGGTGAACGAGCAGTACTTC | CASSRDRVNEQYF
TRBJ1-2 | . | TRBV7-6 | . | TGTGCCAGCAGCTCATCAGACAGGCGTGGCTACACCTTC | CASSSSDRRGYTF
TRBJ2-7 | TRBD2 | TRBV9 | . | TGTGCCCGACGGGAGGTCTCCTACGAGCAGTACTTC | CARREVSYEQYF
TRBJ1-1 | . | TRBV12-3/TRBV12-4 | . | TGTGCCAGCAGTCCCCGGGACACATCTGAAGCTTTCTTT | CASSPRDTSEAFF
TRBJ1-2 | TRBD1 | TRBV3-1/TRBV3-2 | . | TGTGCCAGCAGCCAAGAAATTCTCAGGGCAGGGGGCCGCTATGGCTACACCTTC | CASSQEILRAGGRYGYTF
TRBJ2-3 | . | TRBV5-4 | once | TGTGCCATCCGACAGTCTAGCACAGATACGCAGTATTTT | CAIRQSSTDTQYF
TRBJ1-6 | TRBD1 | TRBV9 | . | TGTGCCAGCAGTCGGGGGACAGGGGTATCACCCCTCCACTTT | CASSRGTGVSPLHF
TRBJ2-7 | TRBD2 | TRBV4-2 | once | TGTGCCAGCAGCCCTGGGACTAGCGGAGACTACGAGCAGTACTTC | CASSPGTSGDYEQYF
TRBJ2-5 | TRBD2 | TRBV24-1 | . | TGTGCCACCAGTGATTTTGGGGGAGGGGAGACCCAGTACTTC | CATSDFGGGETQYF
TRBJ2-7 | TRBD2 | TRBV5-4 | . | TGTGCCAGCAGCGCCGGACTAGCGGGGTCGTACGAGCAGTACTTC | CASSAGLAGSYEQYF
TRBJ1-2 | . | TRBV5-1 | . | TGCGCCAGCAGCTTGCAGGGGCAGGGAGACGGCTACACCTTC | CASSLQGQGDGYTF
TRBJ2-5 | TRBD1 | TRBV14 | . | TGTGCCAGCAGCCACCCGGGACAGGGGCAGACCCAGTACTTC | CASSHPGQGQTQYF
TRBJ1-1 | . | TRBV6-5 | . | TGTGCCAGCAGGCGCTGGGACTCCGCGAACACTGAAGCTTTCTTT | CASRRWDSANTEAFF
TRBJ1-1 | . | TRBV12-5 | . | TGTGCTAGTGGTTTGGTACAGGGACGGAACACTGAAGCTTTCTTT | CASGLVQGRNTEAFF
TRBJ2-3 | . | TRBV7-2 | . | TGTGCCAGCAGCTCCGAGGGGAGGCCCACAGATACGCAGTATTTT | CASSSEGRPTDTQYF
TRBJ1-1 | . | TRBV13 | . | TGTGCCAGCAGCCCCACGGTCATTGACACTGAAGCTTTCTTT | CASSPTVIDTEAFF
TRBJ2-7 | TRBD1 | TRBV5-5 | . | TGTGCCAGCAGAGGACAGGGCCCAACCTACGAGCAGTACTTC | CASRGQGPTYEQYF
TRBJ1-5 | . | TRBV28 | . | TGTGCCAGAGGGCAGGGAGGTCAGCCCCAGCATTTT | CARGQGGQPQHF
TRBJ1-6 | TRBD1 | TRBV19 | . | TGTGCCAGTAGTCGCGATGGGACAGTGTATAATTCACCCCTCCACTTT | CASSRDGTVYNSPLHF
TRBJ1-2 | TRBD1 | TRBV28 | . | TGTGCCAGCAGTTTAGGAGGGGGCGGCTATGGCTACACCTTC | CASSLGGGGYGYTF
TRBJ1-1 | . | TRBV15 | . | TGTGCCACCAGCAGAGATGTAACGGGGGAAGCTTTCTTT | CATSRDVTGEAFF
TRBJ1-1 | . | TRBV28 | . | TGTGCCAGCAGTCCTAGGAGACCTAACACTGAAGCTTTCTTT | CASSPRRPNTEAFF
TRBJ1-5 | TRBD1 | TRBV15 | . | TGTGCCACGTCCCCCGGGACAGGGCAGGGTGGCAATCAGCCCCAGCATTTT | CATSPGTGQGGNQPQHF
TRBJ1-6 | TRBD1 | TRBV5-1 | . | TGCGCCAGCAGACTTCACCACACACAGGGGTGGGAATCACCCCTCCACTTT | CASRLHHTQGWESPLHF
TRBJ1-1 | . | TRBV19 | . | TGTGCCAGTAGTATAGGAGCGGGAGGCCGGGGCACTGAAGCTTTCTTT | CASSIGAGGRGTEAFF